A single sample is the source of the 19 T cell receptor beta chains below, sequenced in a study of regulatory T cells in long-lasting Graves disease. CDR3 regions were amplified by Arm-PCR using iRepertoire HTBI primers to build TCR beta libraries. TCRdb reanalysed the multiplex PCR reads using MiXCR and keeps one entry per CDR3 protein. The data hold 650,000 to 700,000 distinct CDR3 sequences, with about 30% observed a single time. The time point denotes: persistent/refractory GD, antithyroid drugs over 5 years with positive TRAb. Making the TCR library involved RNA that had been extracted from PBMCs. Sequences were derived from peripheral blood mononuclear cells (PBMCs), sampled when the disease was refractory, from a patient treated with antithyroid drugs. The origin of the receptors is a female donor with Graves disease.

This clonotype came up a few times. This chain uses TRBV6-1 with TRBJ2-7; 7 nucleotides line up with TRBD1. Germline CDR1 and CDR2: MNHNS and SASEGT. The trim removed 6 bases at V and 1 base at J, leaving 9 bases unmatched. This CDR3 comprises 15 residues. The CDR3: CASRPPTGDSYEQYF. CDR3 DNA sequence: TGTGCCAGCAGGCCCCCTACAGGGGATTCCTACGAGCAGTACTTC.

There are many counts of this clonotype. The chain has TRBV2 and TRBJ2-7; TRBD1 matches 7 bases. Germline V gene lookup returns CDR1 SNHLY and CDR2 FYNNEI. The CDR3 is 15 residues long. J lost 5 bases, V lost 1 base, and 8 bases had no gene match. The CDR3 sequence: CASSEVRDRVNEQYF. As DNA, the CDR3 is TGTGCCAGCAGTGAAGTACGAGACAGGGTGAACGAGCAGTACTTC.

This clonotype was seen a handful of times. CDR3 DNA sequence: TGTGCCTGGAGTGTAAGACAGGGCAATCAGCCCCAGCATTTT. Its protein is CAWSVRQGNQPQHF. The chain combines TRBV30 with TRBJ1-5, with a possible D match to TRBD1 (6 bases). The CDR3 is made up of 14 amino acids. V was pared by 0 bases and J by 2 bases, with 8 bases between. Germline loops: CDR1 GTSNPN, CDR2 SVGIG (reference sequence).

This clonotype was detected only a few times. V is TRBV11-2 and J is TRBJ2-2, with D tentatively TRBD1 or TRBD2 (5 bases each). This CDR3 has 14 residues. Germline V gene sequence: CDR1 SGHAT, CDR2 FQNNGV. V lost 6 bases to trimming and J lost 4 bases, with 12 bases between them. In DNA, the CDR3 is TGTGCCAGCAGTTCGTTTGGGGGCACCGGGGAGCTGTTTTTT. Translating it yields CASSSFGGTGELFF.

This clonotype appeared many times. The chain is built from TRBV7-8 and TRBJ1-2, with a weak D call TRBD1 (5 bases). The CDR3 is 14 residues long. V lost 5 bases and J lost 4, with 14 bases in between. Germline CDR1 is SGHVS and CDR2 is FQNEAQ. CDR3 amino acids: CASSPRRDGYGYTF. The CDR3 DNA reads TGTGCCAGCAGCCCCAGGCGGGACGGCTATGGCTACACCTTC.

This clonotype was detected ten times or more. The chain recombines TRBV11-2 with TRBJ2-5; TRBD2 aligns across 9 bases. V dropped 4 bases and J dropped 5; count of bases not matched to a gene: 5. Germline V lookup: CDR1 SGHAT, CDR2 FQNNGV. This CDR3 spans 14 amino acids. The CDR3 region is CASSSLAGRETQYF. The CDR3 DNA is TGTGCCAGCAGCTCCCTAGCGGGACGGGAGACCCAGTACTTC.

This clonotype was detected ten times or more. The chain has TRBV28 and TRBJ1-1; D is unresolved. Germline V CDR1 and CDR2: MDHEN, SYDVKM. The V end was cut by 1 base, the J end by 7 bases, with 7 bases between. The CDR3 spans 12 residues. In DNA, the CDR3 is TGTGCCAGCAGTTTATCCCTTGATGAAGCTTTCTTT. Its translation is CASSLSLDEAFF.

The chain uses TRBV7-2 and TRBJ1-1; D uncertain. V was cut by 7 bases and J by 5 bases, with 20 bases left in between. CDR3 length: 15 amino acids. CDR1 and CDR2 (germline): SGHTA, FQGNSA. CDR3 sequence (DNA): TGTGCCAGCATCCTCTCCCGTATGGGAGGAACTGAAGCTTTCTTT. It translates to CASILSRMGGTEAFF.

Comments on this clonotype: Sequence at one end of the junction differs from germline and may be a read error. This chain connects TRBV6-1 to TRBJ1-5; 8 nucleotides agree with TRBD1. Germline CDR1 is MNHNS and CDR2 is SASEGT. The CDR3 is 16 amino acids. The CDR3 coding sequence is TGTGCCAGCGGTGAAGTAATACAGGGGGGCGATCAGCCCCAGCATTTT. This encodes CASGEVIQGGDQPQHF.

This clonotype was counted many times. This chain joins TRBV10-3 and TRBJ1-2, with D perhaps TRBD1 (6 bases). CDR3 length equals 14 residues. The ends were cut back, 8 bases at V and 3 bases at J, with 16 bases in the middle. In germline, CDR1 is ENHRY, CDR2 SYGVKD. The CDR3 nucleotides are TGTGCCATCTTCGGCCAGGGGCGCGACTATGGCTACACCTTC. Its protein is CAIFGQGRDYGYTF.

The table lists this clonotype with many counts. V gene TRBV28 combines with J gene TRBJ1-1, with D possibly TRBD1 on 5 matching bases. The CDR3 runs to 14 residues. V lost 6 bases and J 1 base, leaving 12 bases between the germline ends. CDR1 is MDHEN, CDR2 SYDVKM, per germline. CDR3: CASSLVQGNTEAFF. The CDR3 nucleotides are TGTGCCAGCAGCTTAGTCCAGGGGAACACTGAAGCTTTCTTT.

Points on this clonotype: The conserved phenylalanine or tryptophan normally closing the CDR3 is absent here, so this likely arose from a read error. The V call is TRBV6-1, the J call TRBJ2-7; a possible D gene is TRBD2 (6 bases). Germline CDR1 is MNHNS and CDR2 is SASEGT. Deletions cut 3 bases from V and 4 bases from J, with 19 bases between. The CDR3 is made up of 16 amino acids. The CDR3 DNA reads as TGTGCCAGCAGTGACCCGGCGGGGACGGCAGGGTACGAGCAGTACCTC. Protein: CASSDPAGTAGYEQYL.

V and J are TRBV2 and TRBJ1-5; no firm D call. V lost 3 bases, J lost 3 bases, and 9 bases lay in between. Germline V CDR1 and CDR2: SNHLY, FYNNEI. The CDR3 is made up of 14 amino acids. The CDR3 sequence: CASSDRYPNQPQHF. The CDR3 coding sequence is TGTGCCAGCAGTGATAGGTACCCCAATCAGCCCCAGCATTTT.

This clonotype was counted ten times or more. The rearrangement links TRBV2 to TRBJ2-6; D not certain. The germline V and J ends were trimmed by 2 bases and 3 bases, with 8 bases remaining between them. The length of the CDR3 is 15 residues. From germline, CDR1 is SNHLY and CDR2 FYNNEI. The CDR3 sequence: CASSEFFGGANVLTF. In nucleotides, the CDR3 is TGTGCCAGCAGTGAATTCTTCGGTGGGGCCAACGTCCTGACTTTC.

This chain joins TRBV6-9 and TRBJ1-1; the match to TRBD1 covers 7 bases. CDR3 length equals 15 residues. Looked up from germline, CDR1 is MNHGY and CDR2 is SVAAGI. The V and J ends lost 3 bases and 1 base, in that order; junction bases with no gene match: 5. The CDR3 is CASSYEGARNTEAFF. CDR3 DNA: TGTGCCAGCAGTTACGAGGGGGCGCGGAACACTGAAGCTTTCTTT.

This clonotype was seen more than once but under ten times. The chain carries TRBV28 and TRBJ1-1; D might be TRBD1 (5 bases). The germline V gene encodes CDR1 MDHEN and CDR2 SYDVKM. CDR3 length equals 15 residues. Trimming left V 8 bases short and J 5 bases short, with 21 bases between. CDR3 region: CASEGKDTLLTEAFF. The CDR3 nucleotides are TGTGCCAGCGAAGGCAAGGACACCCTCCTTACTGAAGCTTTCTTT.

The gene calls are TRBV28 and TRBJ2-7; 11 bases agree with TRBD1. The CDR3 has 14 amino acids. V shed 5 bases, J shed 9 bases, and the junction held 9 bases outside the gene matches. CDR1 and CDR2 from the germline V gene are MDHEN and SYDVKM. CDR3 DNA: TGTGCCAGCAGTACCGGGACAGGGGGTATGGCGCAGTACTTC. Amino acid sequence: CASSTGTGGMAQYF.

This clonotype came up a few times. The chain links TRBV20-1 to TRBJ1-2; possible D gene TRBD1, 5 bases. Trimming pared 0 bases from V and 8 bases from J, leaving 10 bases between. Germline CDR1 is DFQATT and CDR2 is SNEGSKA (reference sequence). This CDR3 has 12 amino acids. The DNA for the CDR3 is TGCAGTGCTAGAGATTGGTGGGGCGGCTACACCTTC. Translation: CSARDWWGGYTF.

The chain recombines TRBV6-2 or TRBV6-3 with TRBJ1-1; a weak D match, TRBD1 (5 bases). Germline V gene lookup returns CDR1 MNHEY and CDR2 SVGEGT. V shed 0 bases and J shed 1 base, with 9 bases lying between them. The CDR3 covers 15 residues. The CDR3 loop reads CASSYSGAGNTEAFF. In DNA form, the CDR3 reads TGTGCCAGCAGTTACTCCGGGGCCGGGAACACTGAAGCTTTCTTT.